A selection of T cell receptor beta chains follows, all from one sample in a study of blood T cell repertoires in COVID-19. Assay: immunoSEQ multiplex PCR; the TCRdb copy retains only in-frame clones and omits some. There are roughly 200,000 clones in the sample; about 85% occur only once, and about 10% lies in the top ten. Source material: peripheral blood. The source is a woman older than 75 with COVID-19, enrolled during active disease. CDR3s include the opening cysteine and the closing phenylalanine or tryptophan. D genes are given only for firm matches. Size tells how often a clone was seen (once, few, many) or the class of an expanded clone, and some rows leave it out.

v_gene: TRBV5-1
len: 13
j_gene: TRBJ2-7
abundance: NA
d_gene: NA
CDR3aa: CASSLDRRYEQYF
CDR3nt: TGCGCCAGCAGCTTGGACAGGAGATACGAGCAGTACTTC

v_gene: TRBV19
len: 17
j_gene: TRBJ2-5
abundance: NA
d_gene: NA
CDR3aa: CASSKSVGGLLQETQYF
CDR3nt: TGTGCCAGTAGTAAATCGGTCGGAGGGCTACTCCAAGAGACCCAGTACTTC

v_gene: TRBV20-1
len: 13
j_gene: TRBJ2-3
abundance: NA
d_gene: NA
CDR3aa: CSASPGVPDTQYF
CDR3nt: TGCAGTGCTAGTCCAGGGGTTCCAGATACGCAGTATTTT

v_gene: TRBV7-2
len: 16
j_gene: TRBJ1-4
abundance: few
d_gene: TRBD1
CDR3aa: CASSLTRTGLREKLFF
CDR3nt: TGTGCCAGCAGCTTGACCCGGACAGGGTTGCGTGAAAAACTGTTTTTT

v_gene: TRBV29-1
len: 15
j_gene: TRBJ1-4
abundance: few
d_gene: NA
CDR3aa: CSVSRGDWTNEKLFF
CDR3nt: TGCAGCGTTAGCCGGGGGGATTGGACTAATGAAAAACTGTTTTTT

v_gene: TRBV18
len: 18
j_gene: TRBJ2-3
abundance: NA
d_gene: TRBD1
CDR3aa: CASSPFVGQGLKTDTQYF
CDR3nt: TGTGCCAGCTCACCTTTCGTAGGACAGGGGTTGAAGACAGATACGCAGTATTTT

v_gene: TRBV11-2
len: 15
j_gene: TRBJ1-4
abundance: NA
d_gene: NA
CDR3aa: CASRLLRDSNEKLFF
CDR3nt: TGTGCCAGTCGCTTATTGAGGGATTCTAATGAAAAACTGTTTTTT

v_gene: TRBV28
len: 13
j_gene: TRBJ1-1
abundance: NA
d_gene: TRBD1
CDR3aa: CVSTGQRNTEAFF
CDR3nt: TGTGTGTCCACGGGACAGAGGAACACTGAAGCTTTCTTT

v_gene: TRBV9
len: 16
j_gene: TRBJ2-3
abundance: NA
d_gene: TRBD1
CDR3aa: CASSAHQGVSTDTQYF
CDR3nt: TGTGCCAGCAGCGCCCACCAGGGGGTTAGCACAGATACGCAGTATTTT

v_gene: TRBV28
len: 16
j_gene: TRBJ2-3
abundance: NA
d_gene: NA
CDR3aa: CASSLRGARDTDTQYF
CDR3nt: TGTGCCAGCAGTTTAAGGGGCGCAAGGGACACAGATACGCAGTATTTT

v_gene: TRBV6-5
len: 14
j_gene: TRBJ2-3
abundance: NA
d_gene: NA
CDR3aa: CASSPVFSTDTQYF
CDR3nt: TGTGCCAGCAGTCCGGTCTTCAGCACAGATACGCAGTATTTT

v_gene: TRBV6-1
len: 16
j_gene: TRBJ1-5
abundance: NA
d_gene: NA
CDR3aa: CASSEYLGERDQPQHF
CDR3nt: TGTGCCAGCAGTGAATACCTAGGGGAAAGGGATCAGCCCCAGCATTTT

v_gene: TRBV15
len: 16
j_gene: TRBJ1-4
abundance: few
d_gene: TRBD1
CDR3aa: CATSREVTGSNEKLFF
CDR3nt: TGTGCCACCAGCAGAGAGGTGACAGGGAGTAATGAAAAACTGTTTTTT

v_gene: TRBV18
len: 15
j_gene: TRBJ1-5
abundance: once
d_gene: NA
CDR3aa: CAGSPGRERNQPQHF
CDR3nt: TGTGCCGGCTCACCAGGAAGGGAGCGCAATCAGCCCCAGCATTTT

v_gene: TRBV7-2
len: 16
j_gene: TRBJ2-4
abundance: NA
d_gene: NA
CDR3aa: CASSLAWTWSKNIQYF
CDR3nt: TGTGCCAGCAGCTTAGCGTGGACTTGGAGTAAAAACATTCAGTACTTC

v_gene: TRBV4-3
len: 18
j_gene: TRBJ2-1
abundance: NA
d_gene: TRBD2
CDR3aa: CASSQDKGVGGGGNEQFF
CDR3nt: TGCGCCAGCAGCCAAGATAAGGGTGTCGGGGGGGGCGGTAATGAGCAGTTCTTC

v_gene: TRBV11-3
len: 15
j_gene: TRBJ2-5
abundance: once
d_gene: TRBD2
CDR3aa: CASSFGTSAQETQYF
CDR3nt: TGTGCCAGCAGCTTTGGCACTAGCGCCCAAGAGACCCAGTACTTC

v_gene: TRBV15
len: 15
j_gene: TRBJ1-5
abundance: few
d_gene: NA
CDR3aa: CATSRGGPSNQPQHF
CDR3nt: TGTGCCACCAGCAGAGGGGGCCCTAGCAATCAGCCCCAGCATTTT

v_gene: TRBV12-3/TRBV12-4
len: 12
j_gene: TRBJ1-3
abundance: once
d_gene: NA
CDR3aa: CASSPIGNTIYF
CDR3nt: TGTGCCAGCAGCCCTATAGGAAACACCATATATTTT

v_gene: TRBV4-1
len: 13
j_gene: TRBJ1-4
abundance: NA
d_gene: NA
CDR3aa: CASSQLRSEKLFF
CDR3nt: TGCGCCAGCAGCCAACTTCGTAGTGAAAAACTGTTTTTT

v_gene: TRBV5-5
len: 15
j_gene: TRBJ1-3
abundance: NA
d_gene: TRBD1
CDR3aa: CASRPGTGSGNTIYF
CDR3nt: TGTGCCAGCAGACCGGGGACAGGCTCTGGAAACACCATATATTTT

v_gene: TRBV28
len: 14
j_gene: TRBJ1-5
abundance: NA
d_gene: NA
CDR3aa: CASRDSLSNQPQHF
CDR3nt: TGTGCCAGCAGGGACAGCCTTAGCAATCAGCCCCAGCATTTT

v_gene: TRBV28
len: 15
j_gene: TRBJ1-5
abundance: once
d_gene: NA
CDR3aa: CASNLGQISNQPQHF
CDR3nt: TGTGCCAGCAACCTCGGACAGATTAGCAATCAGCCCCAGCATTTT

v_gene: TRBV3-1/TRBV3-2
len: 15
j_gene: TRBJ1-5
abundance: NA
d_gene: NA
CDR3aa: CASSQGGDSNQPQHF
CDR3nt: TGTGCCAGCAGCCAAGGAGGCGATAGCAATCAGCCCCAGCATTTT

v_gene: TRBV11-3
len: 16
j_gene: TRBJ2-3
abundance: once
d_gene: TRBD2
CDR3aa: CASSPGVAGFTDTQYF
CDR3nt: TGTGCCAGCAGCCCTGGGGTAGCGGGCTTCACAGATACGCAGTATTTT

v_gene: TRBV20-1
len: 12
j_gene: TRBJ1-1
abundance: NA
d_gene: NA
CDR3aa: CSASRVNTEAFF
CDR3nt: TGCAGTGCTAGTCGAGTGAACACTGAAGCTTTCTTT

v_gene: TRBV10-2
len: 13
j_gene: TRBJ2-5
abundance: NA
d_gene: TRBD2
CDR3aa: CASLAGGRETQYF
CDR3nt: TGCGCCAGTCTAGCGGGGGGCCGAGAGACCCAGTACTTC

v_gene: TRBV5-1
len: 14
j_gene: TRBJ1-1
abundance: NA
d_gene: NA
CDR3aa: CASSSGLSNTEAFF
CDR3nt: TGCGCCAGCAGCTCGGGACTGTCGAACACTGAAGCTTTCTTT

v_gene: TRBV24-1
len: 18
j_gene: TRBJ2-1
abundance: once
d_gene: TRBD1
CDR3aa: CATSDYEPGQGLYNEQFF
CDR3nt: TGTGCCACCAGTGATTATGAACCGGGACAGGGCTTATACAATGAGCAGTTCTTC

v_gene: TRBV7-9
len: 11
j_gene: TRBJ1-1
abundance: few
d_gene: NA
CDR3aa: CASSRTLEAFF
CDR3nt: TGTGCCAGCAGCCGGACATTGGAAGCTTTCTTT

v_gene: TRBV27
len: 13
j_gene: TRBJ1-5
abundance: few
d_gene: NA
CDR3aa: CASSPSYWQPQHF
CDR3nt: TGTGCCAGCAGTCCGTCCTATTGGCAGCCCCAGCATTTT

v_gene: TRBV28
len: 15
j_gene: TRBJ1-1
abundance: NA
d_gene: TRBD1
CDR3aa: CASSHLGQGNTEAFF
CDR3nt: TGTGCCAGCAGTCACCTCGGACAGGGGAACACTGAAGCTTTCTTT

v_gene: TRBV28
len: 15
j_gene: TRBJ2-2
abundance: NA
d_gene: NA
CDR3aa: CASSLPSGGFGELFF
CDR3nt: TGTGCCAGCAGTTTGCCATCAGGGGGGTTCGGGGAGCTGTTTTTT

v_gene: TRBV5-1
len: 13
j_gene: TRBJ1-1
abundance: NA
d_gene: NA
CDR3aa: CASSLDRGTEAFF
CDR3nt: TGCGCCAGCAGCTTGGATCGCGGTACTGAAGCTTTCTTT

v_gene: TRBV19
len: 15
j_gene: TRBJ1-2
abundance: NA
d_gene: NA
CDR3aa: CASSGVRKGNYGYTF
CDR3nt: TGTGCCAGTAGTGGCGTGCGGAAGGGGAACTATGGCTACACCTTC